This T cell receptor beta chain appears in the sequencing data of a study of T-cell reconstitution after alpha-beta-depleted transplantation in children. Regarding the study as a whole: The authors attributed T-cell counts and diversity one year after transplant mostly to newly produced T cells. Reported findings indicate that, about two months after transplant, alpha-beta T cells came from several hundred expanded clones, which were derived from non-depleted graft cells.

The CDR3 loop spans 11 amino acids. Trimming stripped 2 bases from V and 6 bases from J, with 5 bases between. Germline V gives CDR1 MGHRA, CDR2 YSYEKL. Concerning this clonotype itself: Its specificity is not known.

Unique molecular identifiers featured in how the TCRbeta library was prepared. Each CDR3 protein is one row after TCRdb ran MiXCR on the PCR reads. The sample consists of almost 500,000 distinct CDR3 sequences, over 9.5% of them appearing once. Sample: PBMCs, taken before TCRalphabeta/CD19-depleted stem cell transplant. This chain joins TRBV4-1 and TRBJ2-7, with unresolved D. The clonotype comes from a child aged 2 to 15 with inherited bone marrow failure, due to receive a stem cell transplant. CDR3 coding DNA: TGCGCCAGCAGCCAACGGTCCGAGCAGTACTTC. It specifies CASSQRSEQYF.